This TCR beta chain is drawn from a study of graft-versus-host responses after intestinal transplantation. Background on the study: Isolated intestinal, liver-intestinal, or multivisceral transplants were what recipients had.

Study outcomes and limitations: Marrow from the recipient contained GvH clones, some of which had appeared first in ileum or blood.

A note on this clone: What it recognizes is unknown.

This CDR3 is built from 16 residues. After removal of 4 bases from V and 1 base from J, the junction contained 9 bases not matched to a gene. CDR1 SGHRS and CDR2 YFSETQ come from the germline V gene. The assay was immunoSEQ multiplex PCR, and TCRdb's table has in-frame clones only and misses some. Of 86,000 or so clones listed, approximately 90% are singletons. This sequence joins TRBV5-1 and TRBJ2-5, with TRBD1 matching over 8 bases. The sequenced sample was unstimulated CD8+ T cells sorted from spleen or lymph node cells, obtained before intestinal transplant. This receptor was obtained from a human donor who received an intestinal transplant. In nucleotides, the CDR3 is TGCGCCAGCAGCCAGCCGCCGACAGGGGCCCAAGAGACCCAGTACTTC. This translates into CASSQPPTGAQETQYF.